This entry is about one T cell receptor beta chain. This sample was included in a study of blood T cell repertoires in COVID-19. The wider study: Samples representing acute and convalescent COVID-19 were sourced from the United States, Italy and Spain. PBMCs, B-cell-depleted T cells, or T cells were the source of the cDNA or gDNA that made up the material.

Between the trimmed V and J ends, which lost 2 bases and 0 bases, there was a span of 9 bases. Germline assignment: CDR1 ENHRY and CDR2 SYGVKD. The length of the CDR3 is 15 residues. Those enrolled in Seattle joined during active infection and were followed longitudinally afterward. Authors' methods: Counts of nucleated cells, estimated from reference gene primer amplification, were obtained. Profiled with immunoSEQ multiplex PCR; TCRdb holds only in-frame clones, not every one. V and J calls and clone size are as listed in that table; D and trimming were resolved from the DNA. Of over 150,000 clones in the sample, roughly 86% are singletons; the top ten hold around 0.63%.

Sample: peripheral blood. This chain connects TRBV10-3 to TRBJ2-3; D remains unclear. The source of this sequence is a man between 60 and 70 years old with COVID-19, enrolled during active disease. The CDR3 sequence: CAISENVGSTDTQYF. The CDR3 nucleotides are TGTGCCATCAGTGAGAATGTGGGCAGCACAGATACGCAGTATTTT.